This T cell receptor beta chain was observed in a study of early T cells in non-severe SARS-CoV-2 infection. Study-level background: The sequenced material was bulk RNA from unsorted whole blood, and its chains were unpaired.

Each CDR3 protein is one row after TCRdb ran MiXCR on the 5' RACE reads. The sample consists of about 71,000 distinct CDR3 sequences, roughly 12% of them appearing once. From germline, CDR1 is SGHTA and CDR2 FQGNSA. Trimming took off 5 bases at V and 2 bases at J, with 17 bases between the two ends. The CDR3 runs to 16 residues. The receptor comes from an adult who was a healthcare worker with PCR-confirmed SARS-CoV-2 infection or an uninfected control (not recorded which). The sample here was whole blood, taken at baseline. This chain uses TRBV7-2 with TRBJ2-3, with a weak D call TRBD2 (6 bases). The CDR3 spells CASSPFGGTFTDTQYF. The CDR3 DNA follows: TGTGCCAGCAGCCCCTTTGGGGGGACCTTCACAGATACGCAGTATTTT.